What follows are 27 T cell receptor beta chains derived from one specimen sequenced in a study of blood T cells in healthy people across ages. Combining a sample-barcoded 5' primer with a J-beta primer mix, a second PCR ran for 7 to 11 cycles. From the 5' RACE reads, TCRdb called clonotypes with MiXCR, one entry per CDR3 protein. Of 700,000 to 900,000 distinct CDR3 sequences listed, around 24% are singletons. Another study also made use of these data, one on T cells of mothers and their children.

What was sequenced was blood. Source of these receptors: a boy aged 10-17 years in good health.

Points on this clonotype: One end of the junction does not line up with germline, which may come from a read error. The chain has TRBV4-2 and TRBJ2-5; tentative D call: TRBD1 (5 bases). CDR1 is LGHNA and CDR2 is YNFKEQ in the germline V gene. The CDR3 extends over 16 amino acids. The CDR3, as DNA: TGTGCCGGCAGCCGTGCGTTGGACACTGACCTGGAGACCCAGTACTTC. It translates to CAGSRALDTDLETQYF.

The gene calls are TRBV5-1 and TRBJ2-4, with D perhaps being TRBD1 or TRBD2 (5 bases each). V was clipped by 5 bases and J by 11 bases, with 23 bases between them. Germline V lookup: CDR1 SGHRS, CDR2 YFSETQ. The CDR3 runs to 15 residues. As DNA, the CDR3 is TGCGCCAGCAGTCCCGGGACGGATCGACGGGGCCTTCAGTACTTC. This sequence encodes CASSPGTDRRGLQYF.

The V gene is TRBV28, the J gene TRBJ2-5; 8 bases are a match to TRBD1. The CDR3 spans 14 residues. Germline CDR1 and CDR2: MDHEN and SYDVKM. The J segment lost 4 bases and the V segment lost 5 bases, leaving 6 bases of the junction unmatched. CDR3 protein: CASSRQGNPETQYF. In nucleotides, the CDR3 is TGTGCCAGCAGTAGACAGGGGAATCCAGAGACCCAGTACTTC.

This clonotype was observed a handful of times. V is TRBV7-2 and J is TRBJ1-2, with 7 bases lining up with TRBD1. This CDR3 region has 16 residues. Trimming took 4 bases from V and 4 from J; bases not matched to a gene: 12. Germline assignment: CDR1 SGHTA and CDR2 FQGNSA. The CDR3 sequence is CASSSWGGGKSYGYTF. The CDR3, as DNA: TGTGCCAGCAGCTCCTGGGGAGGGGGCAAGTCCTATGGCTACACCTTC.

This clonotype occurred a few times. V and J are TRBV12-3 or TRBV12-4 and TRBJ1-3; D unclear. V lost 4 bases to trimming and J lost 0 bases, with 10 bases between them. This CDR3 comprises 15 residues. The CDR3 nucleotides read TGTGCCAGCAGTTACCCGGTCGGCTCTGGAAACACCATATATTTT. Its translation: CASSYPVGSGNTIYF.

This clonotype was detected only a few times. V usage is TRBV7-9 and J usage is TRBJ2-5, with D possibly TRBD2 on 5 matching bases. CDR3 size: 13 residues. V lost 0 bases to trimming and J lost 5 bases, with 7 bases between them. The V gene's germline CDR1 is SEHNR and CDR2 FQNEAQ (reference sequence). In DNA, the CDR3 is TGTGCCAGCAGCTTAGCGGAGGAGGAGACCCAGTACTTC. It codes for CASSLAEEETQYF. The full variable domain, completed using reference TRBV7-9 and TRBJ2-5, is DTGVSQNPRHKITKRGQNVTFRCDPISEHNRLYWYRQTLGQGPEFLTYFQNEAQLEKSRLLSDRFSAERPKGSFSTLEIQRTEQGDSAMYLCASSLAEEETQYFGPGTRLLVL.

This clonotype appeared a few times. This chain links TRBV27 with TRBJ2-5; D may be TRBD1 or TRBD2 (5 bases each). This CDR3 has 15 residues. V gave up 4 bases and J gave up 2 bases, with 14 bases separating them. CDR1 and CDR2 (germline): MNHEY, SMNVEV (reference sequence). The CDR3: CASSSGTVEQETQYF. The CDR3 nucleotides are TGTGCCAGCAGTTCCGGGACCGTAGAACAAGAGACCCAGTACTTC.

The chain is built from TRBV5-1 and TRBJ1-6; 7 bases map to TRBD1. Germline V lookup: CDR1 SGHRS, CDR2 YFSETQ. This CDR3 is built from 16 residues. The ends lost 0 bases at V and 8 bases at J; junction bases unmatched: 8. As DNA, the CDR3 is TGCGCCAGCAGCTTGGAGGCAGGGGGTTTTGATTCACCCCTCCACTTT. Protein product: CASSLEAGGFDSPLHF. The full variable domain, its missing parts supplied by reference TRBV5-1 and TRBJ1-6, is KAGVTQTPRYLIKTRGQQVTLSCSPISGHRSVSWYQQTPGQGLQFLFEYFSETQRNKGNFPGRFSGRQFSNSRSEMNVSTLELGDSALYLCASSLEAGGFDSPLHFGNGTRLTVT.

This clonotype has more than one count but fewer than ten. The V gene is TRBV5-5, the J gene TRBJ1-4, with TRBD1 identical over 8 bases. Germline assignment: CDR1 SGHKS and CDR2 YYEKEE (reference sequence). This CDR3 contains 18 residues. V dropped 0 bases and J dropped 7; count of bases not matched to a gene: 14. The CDR3 protein is CASSLGRALRGRGEKLFF. The CDR3 nucleotides are TGTGCCAGCAGCTTGGGACGTGCGCTCAGGGGGCGAGGTGAAAAACTGTTTTTT.

This chain uses TRBV3-1 with TRBJ2-3; D is uncertain. V shed 5 bases and J shed 5 bases, with 8 bases lying between them. The CDR3 consists of 12 residues. CDR1 is LGHDT and CDR2 is YNNKEL in the germline V gene (reference sequence). The CDR3 protein is CASSTQRDTQYF. The DNA for the CDR3 is TGTGCCAGCAGCACACAGCGAGATACGCAGTATTTT.

The V call is TRBV30, the J call TRBJ1-1; weak D call: TRBD1 (5 bases). The length of the CDR3 is 12 residues. Germline lookup yields CDR1 GTSNPN and CDR2 SVGIG (reference sequence). The V and J ends lost 7 bases and 5 bases respectively, with 14 bases between them. The CDR3 region has the DNA TGTGCCTACGGACGGGGCCAAACTGAAGCTTTCTTT. It translates to CAYGRGQTEAFF.

This clonotype occurred a few times. In DNA, the CDR3 is TGTGCCAGCAGCCAAGACGACACCGCCTACAATGAGCAGTTCTTC. The encoded protein is CASSQDDTAYNEQFF. The chain employs TRBV3-1 and TRBJ2-1; D uncertain. V was clipped by 0 bases and J by 2 bases, with 8 bases between them. The CDR3 length is 15 residues. The V gene's germline CDR1 is LGHDT and CDR2 YNNKEL (reference sequence).

This clonotype came up a few times. The V gene is TRBV7-9, the J gene TRBJ1-6; 8 positions agree with TRBD1. Germline values: CDR1 SEHNR, CDR2 FQNEAQ (reference sequence). The V segment lost 5 bases and the J segment 8 bases; nucleotides outside the gene matches: 8. This CDR3 spans 15 amino acids. CDR3 region: CASSDPDRVDSPLHF. The CDR3 DNA reads TGTGCCAGCAGCGACCCGGACAGGGTCGATTCACCCCTCCACTTT.

This clonotype has more than one count but fewer than ten. The chain is built from TRBV3-1 and TRBJ1-1; 9 bases map to TRBD1. V dropped 6 bases and J dropped 5; count of bases not matched to a gene: 16. Germline V gene data show CDR1 as LGHDT and CDR2 as YNNKEL (reference sequence). The length of the CDR3 is 17 residues. The CDR3 sequence is CASSAGQGPSFWTEAFF. In DNA form, the CDR3 reads TGTGCCAGCAGTGCCGGACAGGGGCCAAGCTTTTGGACTGAAGCTTTCTTT.

This clonotype was picked up a small number of times. The chain carries TRBV29-1 and TRBJ2-1; 16 bases match TRBD2. V lost 3 bases to trimming and J lost 9 bases; unmatched junction nucleotides: 8. This CDR3 spans 16 amino acids. Germline lookup yields CDR1 SQVTM and CDR2 ANQGSEA. CDR3 DNA sequence: TGCAGCGTTGAGGGACTAGCGGGGGGGTTGTTTGGTGAGCAGTTCTTC. Encoded protein: CSVEGLAGGLFGEQFF.

The CDR3 protein is CASSYLTPETQYF. Here the CDR3 DNA reads TGTGCCAGCAGTTACCTTACGCCGGAGACCCAGTACTTC. This sequence joins TRBV6-2 or TRBV6-3 and TRBJ2-5; unclear D gene. Trimming stripped 2 bases from V and 5 bases from J, with 9 bases between. The CDR3 spans 13 residues. Germline V gene sequence: CDR1 MNHEY, CDR2 SVGEGT.

The chain is built from TRBV7-9 and TRBJ1-4; 7 bases fit TRBD1. The CDR3 length is 15 residues. Germline loops: CDR1 SEHNR, CDR2 FQNEAQ (reference sequence). The J segment lost 5 bases and the V segment lost 2 bases, leaving 5 bases of the junction unmatched. The CDR3 spells CASSLPTGRNEKLFF. CDR3 bases: TGTGCCAGCAGCTTACCGACAGGGCGGAATGAAAAACTGTTTTTT.

The chain recombines TRBV7-3 with TRBJ2-3; 8 nucleotides align to TRBD2. This CDR3 region has 14 residues. The V gene's germline CDR1 is SGHTA and CDR2 FQGTGA. Trimming at V came to 5 bases and at J to 6 bases, leaving 7 bases not matched to a gene. Written as DNA, the CDR3 is TGTGCCAGCAGCCTCTTAGCGGGGACCGATACGCAGTATTTT. Residues: CASSLLAGTDTQYF.

The chain employs TRBV5-1 and TRBJ2-4; 8 nucleotides agree with TRBD1. CDR1 is SGHRS, CDR2 YFSETQ, per germline. V was clipped by 4 bases and J by 6 bases; unmatched bases: 12. The CDR3 runs 16 residues. The CDR3 bases are TGCGCCAGCAGCCCTCAAGGCTGGACAGGGACAAACATTCAGTACTTC. Protein: CASSPQGWTGTNIQYF.

This chain's CDR3 is CASSLEFGTEAFF. The CDR3 nucleotides read TGCGCCAGCAGCTTGGAATTTGGTACTGAAGCTTTCTTT. The chain is built from TRBV5-1 and TRBJ1-1; D gene ambiguous. V lost 0 bases to trimming and J lost 5 bases, with 8 bases between them. The CDR3 runs 13 residues. Germline assignment: CDR1 SGHRS and CDR2 YFSETQ.

The chain joins TRBV5-4 to TRBJ1-2, with 9 bases lining up with TRBD1. CDR1 is SGHNT, CDR2 YYREEE, per germline (reference sequence). The CDR3 loop spans 15 amino acids. V shed 4 bases and J 7 bases; nucleotides not matched to a gene: 11. The CDR3 sequence: CASSSPGQGFGGYTF. The CDR3 DNA sequence: TGTGCCAGCAGCAGCCCGGGACAGGGTTTTGGTGGCTACACCTTC. Using reference TRBV5-4 and TRBJ1-2 for the parts outside the CDR3, the full variable domain is ETGVTQSPTHLIKTRGQQVTLRCSSQSGHNTVSWYQQALGQGPQFIFQYYREEENGRGNFPPRFSGLQFPNYSSELNVNALELDDSALYLCASSSPGQGFGGYTFGSGTRLTVV.

The rearrangement joins TRBV3-1 to TRBJ2-2; 9 positions agree with TRBD2. The germline gives CDR1 LGHDT, CDR2 YNNKEL (reference sequence). Germline trimming cut 2 bases from V and 1 base from J; bases unmatched to any gene: 5. There are 17 residues in the CDR3. The CDR3, as DNA: TGTGCCAGCAGCCAAAACCTAGCGGGACGGAACACCGGGGAGCTGTTTTTT. It specifies CASSQNLAGRNTGELFF.

This clonotype appeared a few times. J is TRBJ2-5 and V is TRBV7-9; D is possibly TRBD1 (5 bases). The assigned J gene may be wrong: the sequence end matches TRBJ2-1 better. Germline V gene sequence: CDR1 SEHNR, CDR2 FQNEAQ (reference sequence). This CDR3 contains 16 residues. CDR3 nucleotide sequence: TGTGCCAGCAGCCAAACCAGACAGACTTTAGGTTATGAGCAGTTCTTC. Its translation: CASSQTRQTLGYEQFF.

This clonotype was counted between two and nine times. The chain couples TRBV12-3 or TRBV12-4 to TRBJ2-7; TRBD2 matches 10 bases. The CDR3 sequence is 16 residues long. V dropped 6 bases and J dropped 3; count of bases not matched to a gene: 11. The CDR3 spells CASSSTSGGAFYEQYF. Here the CDR3 DNA reads TGTGCCAGCAGCTCAACCAGCGGGGGGGCGTTCTACGAGCAGTACTTC.

The chain combines TRBV27 with TRBJ1-5, with D unresolved. The CDR3 has 11 residues. CDR1 MNHEY and CDR2 SMNVEV come from the germline V gene (reference sequence). V lost 9 bases, J lost 7 bases, and 10 bases lay in between. The CDR3 spells CASLYAQPQHF. The CDR3 DNA sequence: TGTGCCAGTTTATACGCCCAGCCCCAGCATTTT.

This clonotype was counted a few times. This CDR3 is CASSFTQGSGANVLTF. The CDR3 coding sequence is TGTGCCAGCAGCTTTACACAGGGCTCTGGGGCCAACGTCCTGACTTTC. The chain carries TRBV3-1 and TRBJ2-6, with D possibly being TRBD1 (6 bases). The CDR3 consists of 16 residues. The V end lost 5 bases, the J end lost 0 bases, and 11 bases lay between the germline ends. Germline CDR1 and CDR2: LGHDT and YNNKEL (reference sequence).

This clonotype was picked up a small number of times. The chain links TRBV6-1 to TRBJ1-1; D gene uncertain. The CDR3 consists of 14 residues. CDR1 and CDR2 (germline): MNHNS, SASEGT. V shed 7 bases and J shed 1 base, with 13 bases lying between them. The CDR3 bases are TGTGCCAGCACCTCGAGCAGGCCGAACACTGAAGCTTTCTTT. This encodes CASTSSRPNTEAFF.